This TCR beta chain was identified in a study of OX40 agonist ivuxolimab in advanced cancers. Broadly, across the study: Ivuxolimab was a fully human IgG2 agonistic monoclonal antibody targeting the costimulatory receptor OX40 (CD134). The dose-escalation cohort was around 83% male with a mean age of about 58 years, ranging from roughly 23 to 79. Of the roughly 52 dose-escalation patients, hepatocellular carcinoma was present in roughly 19, melanoma in roughly 15, renal cell carcinoma in 9 and head and neck cancer in 9. Partial responses were achieved by three dose-escalation patients, of whom one had hepatocellular carcinoma and two had cutaneous melanoma. The paper reports the monotherapy dose-escalation portion (N = 52 patients) of the phase I ivuxolimab trial. Peripheral TCRbeta sequencing aimed to test whether ivuxolimab altered TCR sequence diversity and caused clonal T-cell expansion. Patients were allowed to have had prior anti-PD-1, anti-PD-L1 or anti-CTLA-4 therapy, and roughly 40% of the dose-escalation patients had previously received checkpoint inhibitors. Intravenous ivuxolimab was administered to patients every 2 weeks at six dose levels: 0.01, 0.1, 0.3, 1.5, 3 and 10 mg/kg. Summary of the overall study and its limitations: At doses of 0.1 to 3.0 mg/kg, clonal expansion of both CD4+ and CD8+ blood T cells was observed from baseline to week 6. Partial responders in the 0.1-3.0 mg/kg groups had among the lowest normalized peripheral clonal expansion, especially among CD8+ T cells. The antigen specificity of the peripheral T cells that underwent clonal expansion was not determined. After ivuxolimab, CD8+ T cells had more expanded clones than CD4+ T cells on average. Low levels of normalized T-cell clonal expansion were also seen in some patients who did not respond.

For sequencing of the TCRbeta CDR3 region, genomic DNA was extracted from the sorted cells. The immunoSEQ Assay was used for sequencing of TCRbeta CDR3 regions. The immuneACCESS repertoire file appears here via TCRdb, limited to in-frame rearrangements. These files lack a portion of the clones; in checked studies, under half of the deficit traces to unresolved V genes, and the cause of the others is not known. This sample gives roughly 100,000 clones in total; more than 85% of them show up just once. The top ten hold roughly 0.26% of the sample. From the cysteine through the phenylalanine, the CDR3 covers 12 amino acids. Only CDR3 DNA remains: 36 bases, in frame from the first base. From the germline V gene, CDR1 is MDHEN and CDR2 is SYDVKM. V is reduced by 5 bases and J by 13 bases, leaving a spacing of 15 bases between them. Patients with autoimmune disease history or receiving systemic immunosuppression were excluded from the trial. Peripheral blood for TCR sequencing was drawn from every dose cohort at baseline, at cycle 4 day 1 and at cycle 7 day 1. Samples came from an open-label, multicenter, first-in-human phase I dose-escalation trial of ivuxolimab. The trial enrolled adults with locally advanced or metastatic head and neck squamous cell, hepatocellular, melanoma or renal cell carcinoma. CD4+ and CD8+ T cells were sorted separately from peripheral blood before TCR sequencing.

Turning to this clone: The antigen this receptor binds is unknown. No base-level quality is on record; no much larger clone is a single base apart.

This TCR was recovered from an adult with an advanced solid tumor such as melanoma, head and neck, liver or kidney cancer. The chain couples TRBV28 to TRBJ1-5, with a weak D call of TRBD1 (5 bases match). This sample comprised CD4+ or CD8+ T cells sorted from blood, obtained in a trial of the OX40 agonist ivuxolimab. The CDR3 here reads CASSVRSGSQHF. The nucleotides are TGTGCCAGCAGTGTTCGTTCAGGGTCACAGCATTTT. Reference TRBV28 and TRBJ1-5 proteins supply the regions before and after the CDR3; the full variable domain is: DVKVTQSSRYLVKRTGEKVFLECVQDMDHENMFWYRQDPGLGLRLIYFSYDVKMKEKGDIPEGYSVSREKKERFSLILESASTNQTSMYLCASSVRSGSQHFGDGTRLSIL.